A single sample is the source of the 24 T cell receptor beta chains below, sequenced in a study of breast tumors, draining lymph nodes, adjacent tissues. Axillary draining lymph nodes of breast cancer patients supplied the node samples. TCRdb passed the multiplex PCR reads through MiXCR, listing each CDR3 protein once. Of some 130,000 distinct CDR3 sequences detected, approximately 20% appear once; the ten largest clones hold more than 2.5%. The specimen was axillary lymph node tissue. These receptors originate from a female donor with breast cancer. Some clones in this sample may be carry-over from other donors' samples.

With regard to this clonotype: Likely a read error: the CDR3 ends without its conserved phenylalanine or tryptophan. The limits of the CDR3 on the DNA are not certain, so only TCRdb's listed CDR3 is given. V gene TRBV9 combines with J gene TRBJ1-3; the tabulated D call, TRBD1, remains unverified against the DNA. Per the germline V gene, CDR1 is SGDLS and CDR2 is YYNGEE. The CDR3 extends over 15 residues, inclusive of both ends. CDR3 in amino acids: CASSVAGAIVNTIYL.

In its sample, this clonotype was seen a few times. This chain links TRBV18 with TRBJ1-2, with a possible D match to TRBD1 (6 bases). Germline lookup yields CDR1 KGHSH and CDR2 LQKENI. CDR3 length: 13 residues. V was pared by 1 base and J by 6 bases, with 9 bases between. CDR3 sequence reads: CASSPRAGDGYTF. In DNA form, the CDR3 reads TGTGCCAGCTCACCACGGGCAGGGGATGGCTACACCTTC.

There are many counts of this clonotype. The V call is TRBV4-1, the J call TRBJ1-6, with unresolved D. This CDR3 spans 15 amino acids. V shed 0 bases and J shed 10 bases, with 13 bases lying between them. The germline V gene has CDR1 MGHRA and CDR2 YSYEKL. For the CDR3, the DNA is TGCGCCAGCAGCCAAGATGCCGGGGAAAGATCACCCCTCCACTTT. This encodes CASSQDAGERSPLHF.

This clonotype was picked up many times. The chain couples TRBV6-2 or TRBV6-3 to TRBJ2-1; 13 bases align to TRBD2. The germline V gene encodes CDR1 MNHEY and CDR2 SVGEGT. The V gene end was trimmed by 6 bases and the J gene end by 2 bases; junction bases not matched to a gene: 4. The CDR3 extends over 16 amino acids. Written as DNA, the CDR3 is TGTGCCAGCAGCCCCGGGACTAGCGGGGCCTACAATGAGCAGTTCTTC. As protein: CASSPGTSGAYNEQFF.

This clonotype appeared a few times. This sequence joins TRBV19 and TRBJ1-5; 7 bases are shared with TRBD1. CDR3 length equals 17 residues. Germline V CDR1 and CDR2: LNHDA, SQIVND (reference sequence). The V gene end was trimmed by 3 bases and the J gene end by 4 bases; junction bases not matched to a gene: 12. The CDR3 sequence is CASSIRQGLGMNQPQHF. The CDR3 DNA sequence: TGTGCCAGTAGTATTCGACAGGGACTCGGTATGAATCAGCCCCAGCATTTT.

V usage is TRBV28 and J usage is TRBJ1-6, with D possibly matching TRBD1 (5 bases). This CDR3 spans 15 amino acids. V was clipped by 7 bases and J by 13 bases, with 23 bases between them. Germline CDR1 MDHEN, CDR2 SYDVKM. The CDR3 reads CASTRGTEGRRPLHF. CDR3 DNA sequence: TGTGCCAGCACCCGCGGGACCGAAGGTCGGCGGCCCCTCCACTTT.

This clonotype came up many times. The rearrangement uses TRBV2 and TRBJ1-2; D gene unclear. The germline V gene encodes CDR1 SNHLY and CDR2 FYNNEI. Trimming removed 1 base at V and 4 bases at J, with 10 bases between. The CDR3 runs to 14 residues. CDR3 amino acids: CASSEVESSYGYTF. The CDR3 bases are TGTGCCAGCAGTGAAGTGGAAAGCAGCTATGGCTACACCTTC.

This clonotype was observed at least ten times. This sequence joins TRBV5-5 and TRBJ1-2; 10 bases align to TRBD1. After removal of 3 bases from V and 2 bases from J, the junction contained 10 bases not matched to a gene. There are 17 residues in the CDR3. Germline CDR1 and CDR2: SGHKS and YYEKEE (reference sequence). In DNA form, the CDR3 reads TGTGCCAGCAGCTACGCCGGGACAGGGGTCTCAAACTATGGCTACACCTTC. Translating it yields CASSYAGTGVSNYGYTF.

Ten or more counts support this clonotype. The J gene is TRBJ2-7, the V gene TRBV6-5; possible D gene TRBD2, 6 bases. V lost 2 bases, J lost 0 bases, and 11 bases lay in between. The CDR3 is 15 residues long. Germline V gives CDR1 MNHEY, CDR2 SVGAGI. The CDR3 sequence is CASSYGTLSSYEQYF. The CDR3 DNA follows: TGTGCCAGCAGTTACGGGACTTTAAGCTCCTACGAGCAGTACTTC.

V and J are TRBV20-1 and TRBJ2-5; 8 bases line up with TRBD2. CDR1 and CDR2 (germline): DFQATT, SNEGSKA (reference sequence). This CDR3 region has 11 residues. With 3 bases clipped from V and 13 bases from J, the junction kept 7 bases outside the gene matches. The chain's CDR3 is CSASGRAPPYF. In DNA form, the CDR3 reads TGCAGTGCTAGCGGGAGGGCCCCCCCGTACTTC.

There are many counts of this clonotype. The J gene is TRBJ2-6, the V gene TRBV20-1, with D perhaps matching TRBD1 or TRBD2 (5 bases each). The V end lost 6 bases, the J end lost 0 bases, and 21 bases lay between the germline ends. Germline V gene lookup returns CDR1 DFQATT and CDR2 SNEGSKA (reference sequence). The CDR3 loop spans 18 amino acids. CDR3 region: CSAKGRDRSRSGANVLTF. The CDR3 bases are TGCAGTGCCAAGGGAAGGGACCGTTCCCGCTCTGGGGCCAACGTCCTGACTTTC.

This clonotype was seen at least ten times. The rearrangement joins TRBV30 to TRBJ1-4, with 10 nucleotides matching TRBD1. Germline V gene lookup returns CDR1 GTSNPN and CDR2 SVGIG (reference sequence). Trimming at V came to 7 bases and at J to 7 bases, leaving 6 bases not matched to a gene. The CDR3 extends over 13 amino acids. CDR3 sequence reads: CAYMDRGSEKLFF. The CDR3 DNA reads TGTGCCTACATGGACAGGGGGTCTGAAAAACTGTTTTTT.

This chain connects TRBV30 to TRBJ1-5; TRBD1 agrees at 8 bases. With 1 base clipped from V and 3 bases from J, the junction kept 2 bases outside the gene matches. The CDR3 extends over 14 amino acids. Germline values: CDR1 GTSNPN, CDR2 SVGIG (reference sequence). The CDR3 protein is CAWSGTGPNQPQHF. DNA of the CDR3: TGTGCCTGGAGTGGGACAGGGCCCAATCAGCCCCAGCATTTT.

This clonotype came up many times. The genes are TRBV20-1 and TRBJ1-6; D possibly corresponds to TRBD1 (5 bases). Germline V lookup: CDR1 DFQATT, CDR2 SNEGSKA (reference sequence). The CDR3 runs to 13 residues. V was cut by 4 bases and J by 5 bases, with 9 bases left in between. In DNA form, the CDR3 reads TGCAGTGCTATGGACACCGATAATTCACCCCTCCACTTT. It codes for CSAMDTDNSPLHF.

The table lists this clonotype with a count of one. An end of the junction differs from the germline gene, which may be a read error. The V call is TRBV20-1, the J call TRBJ2-3; no definite D call. The CDR3 length is 15 residues. Germline CDR1 DFQATT, CDR2 SNEGSKA (reference sequence). The DNA for the CDR3 is TGCGGTGCTAGACCCCGAGGCGGATTCACAGATACGCAGTATTTT. Translation gives CGARPRGGFTDTQYF.

This clonotype was counted only a few times. The V call is TRBV12-3 or TRBV12-4, the J call TRBJ2-5; D perhaps matches TRBD1 (5 bases). The CDR3 runs 12 residues. V dropped 6 bases and J dropped 5 bases, with 10 bases sitting between them. CDR3 protein: CASSRARETQYF. For the CDR3, the DNA is TGTGCCAGCAGCAGGGCGCGGGAGACCCAGTACTTC.

This clonotype showed up many times. J is TRBJ2-5 and V is TRBV5-4; a possible D gene is TRBD2 (5 bases). Trimming pared 2 bases from V and 3 bases from J, leaving 14 bases between. The germline V gene encodes CDR1 SGHNT and CDR2 YYREEE (reference sequence). The CDR3 extends over 15 amino acids. The CDR3 DNA follows: TGTGCCAGCAGCTTCGGGGTGGGTAGAGAAGAGACCCAGTACTTC. Translation: CASSFGVGREETQYF.

With regard to this clonotype: A read error is possible here, since a much larger clone lies one base away. The rearrangement links TRBV19 to TRBJ1-2, with 8 bases lining up with TRBD1. The CDR3 sequence is 15 residues long. Trimming removed 5 bases from V and 4 bases from J; junction bases left unmatched: 9. Looked up from germline, CDR1 is LNHDA and CDR2 is SQIVND (reference sequence). DNA of the CDR3: TGTGCCAGTAGTCCACGGGACAGGAGATTCTATGGCTACACCTTC. Translation: CASSPRDRRFYGYTF.

Many counts were recorded for this clonotype. This chain connects TRBV6-1 to TRBJ2-7, with a possible D match to TRBD2 (7 bases). V dropped 7 bases and J dropped 2 bases, with 15 bases sitting between them. Per the germline V gene, CDR1 is MNHNS and CDR2 is SASEGT. The CDR3 length is 14 residues. The CDR3, as DNA: TGTGCCAGCAATGGGGGGCTAGCGGCCTACGAGCAGTACTTC. Its protein product is CASNGGLAAYEQYF.

This clonotype was counted many times. The genes are TRBV5-1 and TRBJ2-2; TRBD1 agrees at 10 bases. CDR1 and CDR2 from the germline V gene are SGHRS and YFSETQ. V lost 9 bases, J lost 4 bases, and 9 bases stayed unmatched. The CDR3 covers 15 residues. The CDR3 nucleotides read TGCGCCACCACGGGACAGGGGTCGGGCACCGGGGAGCTGTTTTTT. Protein sequence: CATTGQGSGTGELFF.

This clonotype was counted at least ten times. This chain uses TRBV3-1 with TRBJ2-3; D is possibly TRBD2 (6 bases). This CDR3 spans 14 amino acids. Per the germline V gene, CDR1 is LGHDT and CDR2 is YNNKEL (reference sequence). The V gene lost 1 base and the J gene lost 6 bases, with 11 bases spanning the gap. The CDR3 DNA follows: TGTGCCAGCAGCCAAGGGGGAGGTAGGGATACGCAGTATTTT. Translating it yields CASSQGGGRDTQYF.

The V and J genes are TRBV5-4 and TRBJ2-3; D is unclear. Germline loops: CDR1 SGHNT, CDR2 YYREEE (reference sequence). The CDR3 is made up of 14 amino acids. V was cut by 3 bases and J by 6 bases, with 14 bases left in between. The DNA of the CDR3 is TGTGCCAGCAGCTCTAACACCGCCGGGGATACGCAGTATTTT. Protein sequence: CASSSNTAGDTQYF.

This clonotype came up many times. This chain connects TRBV9 to TRBJ2-1; 16 nucleotides match TRBD2. CDR1 and CDR2 (germline): SGDLS, YYNGEE. V dropped 3 bases and J dropped 4; count of bases not matched to a gene: 4. The CDR3 spans 17 residues. The CDR3 DNA reads as TGTGCCAGCAGCGCAGAGGGACTAGCGGGAGGGTACAATGAGCAGTTCTTC. Translation gives CASSAEGLAGGYNEQFF.

Ten or more counts support this clonotype. V usage is TRBV20-1 and J usage is TRBJ2-5; 11 bases are shared with TRBD2. Germline values: CDR1 DFQATT, CDR2 SNEGSKA (reference sequence). This CDR3 has 16 amino acids. V was pared by 3 bases and J by 2 bases, with 8 bases of the junction left unmatched. CDR3 protein: CSASLAGGRGQETQYF. The DNA of the CDR3 is TGCAGTGCTAGTCTAGCGGGAGGAAGGGGTCAAGAGACCCAGTACTTC.